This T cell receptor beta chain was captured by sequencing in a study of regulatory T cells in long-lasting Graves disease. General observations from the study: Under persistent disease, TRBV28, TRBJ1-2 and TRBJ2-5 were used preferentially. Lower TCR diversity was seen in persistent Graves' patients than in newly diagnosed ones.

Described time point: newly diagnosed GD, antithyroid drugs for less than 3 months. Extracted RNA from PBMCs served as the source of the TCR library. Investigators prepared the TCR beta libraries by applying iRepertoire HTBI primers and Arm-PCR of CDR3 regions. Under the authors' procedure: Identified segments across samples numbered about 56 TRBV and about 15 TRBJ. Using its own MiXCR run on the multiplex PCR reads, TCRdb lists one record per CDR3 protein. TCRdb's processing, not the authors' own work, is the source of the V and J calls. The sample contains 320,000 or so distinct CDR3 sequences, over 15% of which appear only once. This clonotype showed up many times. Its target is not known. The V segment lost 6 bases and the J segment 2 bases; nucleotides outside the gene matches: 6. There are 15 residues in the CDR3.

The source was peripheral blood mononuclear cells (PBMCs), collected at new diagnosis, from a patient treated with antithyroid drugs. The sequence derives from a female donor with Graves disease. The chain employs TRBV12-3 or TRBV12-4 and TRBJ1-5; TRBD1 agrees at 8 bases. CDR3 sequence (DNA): TGTGCCAGCAGAGGACAGGGATACGGCAATCAGCCCCAGCATTTT. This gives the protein CASRGQGYGNQPQHF.